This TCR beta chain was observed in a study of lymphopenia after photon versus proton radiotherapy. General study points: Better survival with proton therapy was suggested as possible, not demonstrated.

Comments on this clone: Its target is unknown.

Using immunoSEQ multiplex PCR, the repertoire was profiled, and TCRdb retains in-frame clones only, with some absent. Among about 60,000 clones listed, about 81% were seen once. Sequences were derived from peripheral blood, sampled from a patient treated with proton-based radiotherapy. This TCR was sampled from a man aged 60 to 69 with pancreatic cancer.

The CDR3 sequence: CASSSRTDRSGNTIYF. CDR3 DNA: TGTGCCAGCAGCTCTAGGACAGATAGGTCTGGAAACACCATATATTTT. The gene calls are TRBV11-3 and TRBJ1-3; D is possibly TRBD1 (6 bases). Trimming stripped 4 bases from V and 1 base from J, with 14 bases between. CDR3 size: 16 residues. CDR1 and CDR2 from the germline V gene are SGHNT and YENEEA. Drawing the rest from reference TRBV11-3 and TRBJ1-3, the complete variable domain is EAGVVQSPRYKIIEKKQPVAFWCNPISGHNTLYWYLQNLGQGPELLIRYENEEAVDDSQLPKDRFSAERLKGVDSTLKIQPAELGDSAVYLCASSSRTDRSGNTIYFGEGSWLTVV.